This T cell receptor beta chain was captured in a study of blood T cells in healthy people across ages (dated by TCRdb to 2013 to 2016). Some background on the complete study: In model experiments, template switching captured about one uniquely barcoded TCR beta cDNA molecule for every two T cells. Age-related changes in TCR beta repertoire diversity were measured in the study by deep sequencing normalized with unique cDNA molecular identifiers. The donors were divided into four age groups: young (average roughly 15 years), middle-aged (about 40), aged (approximately 62) and long-lived (roughly 86). For two donors (one aged 18 to 30 and one aged 80 or older), the study analyzed two additional independent replicas of 1 million unique cDNA reads from the same blood draw.

The CDR3 runs 14 amino acids, cysteine and phenylalanine included. Left in the record is the CDR3 DNA by itself, 42 bases read in frame from the first base. CDR1 and CDR2 (LNHDA, SQIVND) derive from the germline V gene (reference sequence). Germline trimming: 5 bases from V, 2 bases from J; junction bases outside gene matches: 2. As concerns this clonotype: Its antigen remains unidentified. Base qualities are not provided; no much larger clone lies one nucleotide away.

The approximately 39 donors, aged about 6 to 100 years, were systemically healthy Caucasian individuals from Russia. Each donor gave 9 to 10 milliliters of peripheral blood, collected into EDTA-treated Vacutainer tubes. Ficoll-Paque density-gradient centrifugation was used to isolate PBMCs, with at least 7 million per sample. Trizol reagent was used to extract total RNA from the PBMCs, yielding at least 5.5 micrograms per sample. For every donor, flow cytometry on a PBMC aliquot measured the percentage of naive CD45RAhigh/CD27high T cells. The library was obtained by 5' RACE. Data came from an Illumina HiSeq 2500. A second PCR of roughly 7 to 11 cycles was performed with a sample-barcoded 5' primer and a J-beta primer mix. A template-switch 5' adaptor carrying 12 random nucleotides introduced a unique molecular identifier onto each TCR beta cDNA molecule. At least 2.5 million CDR3-containing paired-end reads were obtained from each sample. First-strand cDNA was synthesized from all RNA with the Mint cDNA synthesis kit, primed by a TRBC-specific oligonucleotide. After uracil-DNA glycosylase treatment, a first 18-cycle PCR used universal primers M1SS and BC2_uni_R on all cDNA. In the original analysis: For normalization, 1 million high-quality reads, each with a distinct molecular identifier, were randomly selected from each sample. Reads with shared molecular identifiers were discarded instead of being binned into consensus sequences. MiTCR, set to a Q25 quality threshold and the strictest error-elimination algorithm, was used for CDR3 identification, clonotype clustering and error correction. A nonparametric unseen species model using Euler transformation provided a lower-bound estimate of total TCR beta diversity. The public reads were reprocessed in TCRdb via fastp at Q25 and MiXCR, keeping in-frame beta chains. Rows are combined by CDR3 protein, so each entry shows the most common genes and DNA. TCRdb's processing, not the authors', yielded these V and J calls. The sample table shows around 700,000 distinct CDR3 sequences, and approximately 25% are seen once. The ten largest make up 9.4% of the sample.

Overall study results and their limits: Because profiling used bulk unsorted PBMCs, naive and antigen-experienced compartments could not be compared conclusively. Estimates of total diversity from one million sequenced T cells were regarded as lower bounds and underestimates. Observed TCR beta diversity per million T cells fell roughly linearly with age, and a significant reduction was already apparent by age approximately 41. Compared with the aged group, the long-lived group had more naive CD4+ T cells, fewer expanded clones and increased TCR diversity, a pattern suggesting age selection. Because the CMV infection status of the donors was unknown, age-related changes in expanded clonotypes may potentially have been confounded. There was a strong correlation between observed TCR beta diversity and the percentage of naive T cells measured by flow cytometry.

This sample also appeared in a second study, on T cells of mothers and their children. The second source states: Nine systemically healthy Caucasian individuals, comprising three mothers and their six children, were included as donors. cDNA synthesis used all of the extracted RNA, with around 1.4 ug of RNA in each 15 ul reaction. In the second PCR, the M1S primer added sample barcodes and 2-4 random nucleotides. Over 8 million TCR beta CDR3 reads came from each mother, compared with approximately 3 million reads from each child. Thymic selection shapes the output of TCR recombination in a similar way in related and unrelated pairs, and inherited differences have a minor effect. Normalized repertoire overlap was always found to be slightly, but never significantly, higher in related mother-child pairs than in unrelated mother-child pairs. With a sensitivity of approximately 100 clones per million clonotypes, no persistent microchimeric T cell clones were detected. To look for features that set related mother-child pairs apart from unrelated individuals, the researchers ran deep NGS to compare the TCR beta repertoires of mothers and children. The mean age was roughly 44 +/- 4 years for the mothers and about 10 +/- 4 years for the children. Libraries were sequenced on Illumina HiSeq 2000 with 100+100 nt paired-end reads after adapter ligation with NEBNext reagents. To prevent cross-contamination, the mother and child libraries were prepared a month apart and were sequenced in separate runs. Each donor had between roughly 450,000 and 2,100,000 distinct TCR beta clonotypes identified. Naive TCR beta clonotypes were estimated from low-frequency clonotypes matched to each donor's FACS-determined naive share, without sorting.

This receptor was identified in a boy between 10 and 17 years old in good health. The V and J segments used are TRBV19 and TRBJ2-2; 7 nucleotides in the junction match TRBD2. Sample: blood. CDR3 region: CASSWDYNTGELFF. The nucleotide sequence reads as follows: TGTGCCAGTAGTTGGGACTACAACACCGGGGAGCTGTTTTTT.